This passage covers 14 T cell receptor beta chains from one sample sequenced in a study of T-cell reconstitution after alpha-beta-depleted transplantation in children. Study-level results: Newly made T cells mostly supplied T-cell counts and diversity one year after transplant.

Unique molecular identifiers were incorporated during preparation of the TCRbeta library. TCRdb re-called the PCR reads through MiXCR, storing one row per CDR3 protein. The table lists 250,000 to 300,000 distinct CDR3 sequences, 6% to 10% of them singletons, with 9.1% in the top ten. The antigens for these receptors are not known. The sequencing here drew on peripheral blood, taken 360 days after TCRalphabeta/CD19-depleted stem cell transplant. The receptor source for this set is a female patient aged 2-10 years who had a stem cell transplant for Fanconi anemia, so the T cells may come from the graft donor.

This clonotype was counted many times. The chain combines TRBV5-1 with TRBJ1-1, with TRBD1 as a possible D gene (6 bases). The CDR3 spans 16 residues. Trimming shortened V by 4 bases and J by 2 bases, and 18 bases separated the two germline ends. Looked up from germline, CDR1 is SGHRS and CDR2 is YFSETQ. Here the CDR3 DNA reads TGCGCCAGCAGCACAGTTTTACAGGGACGAAACACTGAAGCTTTCTTT. Translated: CASSTVLQGRNTEAFF. The variable domain in full, with the rest retrieved from reference TRBV5-1 and TRBJ1-1, is KAGVTQTPRYLIKTRGQQVTLSCSPISGHRSVSWYQQTPGQGLQFLFEYFSETQRNKGNFPGRFSGRQFSNSRSEMNVSTLELGDSALYLCASSTVLQGRNTEAFFGQGTRLTVV.

CDR3 in amino acids: CASSPTGGSTEAFF. The CDR3 DNA sequence: TGTGCCAGCTCACCAACAGGGGGCTCCACTGAAGCTTTCTTT. The chain employs TRBV18 and TRBJ1-1; 9 nucleotides match TRBD1. The germline gives CDR1 KGHSH, CDR2 LQKENI. This CDR3 has 14 residues. Trimming took 2 bases from V and 4 from J; bases not matched to a gene: 2.

This clonotype was picked up many times. This chain joins TRBV4-2 and TRBJ1-1, with no clear D. Germline V gives CDR1 LGHNA, CDR2 YNFKEQ. V was shortened by 1 base and J by 4 bases, with 13 bases between the two germline ends. This CDR3 has 15 amino acids. The CDR3 reads CASSQGKRAGTEAFF. CDR3 sequence (DNA): TGTGCCAGCAGCCAAGGAAAGCGGGCGGGCACTGAAGCTTTCTTT.

The chain carries TRBV6-5 and TRBJ2-7, with TRBD1 identical over 8 bases. CDR1 and CDR2 (germline): MNHEY, SVGAGI. The CDR3 sequence is 14 residues long. The J segment lost 5 bases and the V segment lost 4 bases, leaving 7 bases of the junction unmatched. The CDR3 is CASSLQTGAHEQYF. CDR3 sequence (DNA): TGTGCCAGCAGTTTGCAGACAGGGGCCCACGAGCAGTACTTC.

This clonotype showed up just a few times. The gene calls are TRBV20-1 and TRBJ2-7, with TRBD2 identical over 9 bases. CDR3 length equals 17 residues. Germline V CDR1 and CDR2: DFQATT, SNEGSKA (reference sequence). Trimming removed 1 base from V and 3 bases from J; junction bases left unmatched: 13. CDR3 in amino acids: CSARVASGKGRFYEQYF. Here the CDR3 DNA reads TGCAGTGCTAGAGTGGCTAGCGGGAAAGGTCGGTTCTACGAGCAGTACTTC.

V is TRBV6-2 or TRBV6-3 and J is TRBJ2-3; 10 bases map to TRBD2. Germline values: CDR1 MNHEY, CDR2 SVGEGT. The CDR3 is 15 amino acids. V was clipped by 7 bases and J by 5 bases; unmatched bases: 9. For the CDR3, the DNA is TGTGCCAGCAATCAAGCGGGGGGGCCTGTAGATACGCAGTATTTT. This translates into CASNQAGGPVDTQYF.

The rearrangement uses TRBV11-1 and TRBJ2-5, with D unresolved. Germline V CDR1 and CDR2: SGHAT, FQDESV (reference sequence). The CDR3 is 13 residues long. V was trimmed by 5 bases and J by 7 bases, leaving 14 bases between them. The CDR3 nucleotides are TGTGCCAGCAGCCCCCACTTCCCAGGGACCCAGTACTTC. As protein: CASSPHFPGTQYF.

In its sample, this clonotype was seen many times. The chain joins TRBV27 to TRBJ2-7; D is perhaps TRBD2 (6 bases). CDR1 and CDR2 from the germline V gene are MNHEY and SMNVEV (reference sequence). The V end was cut by 5 bases, the J end by 2 bases, with 19 bases between. This CDR3 has 16 amino acids. This CDR3 is CASSKRARGLTYEQYF. CDR3 nucleotides: TGTGCCAGCAGTAAACGCGCCCGGGGACTTACCTACGAGCAGTACTTC.

The V and J genes are TRBV6-1 and TRBJ2-1; 9 bases align to TRBD2. The CDR3 sequence is 15 residues long. Germline V gene lookup returns CDR1 MNHNS and CDR2 SASEGT. V was pared by 7 bases and J by 9 bases, with 13 bases of the junction left unmatched. Here the CDR3 reads CASIRRAGGQGEQFF. CDR3 DNA: TGTGCCAGCATACGACGTGCGGGGGGGCAGGGTGAGCAGTTCTTC.

This chain joins TRBV25-1 and TRBJ2-6, with D possibly matching TRBD1 (6 bases). V was trimmed by 4 bases and J by 8 bases, leaving 12 bases between them. The CDR3 length is 14 residues. CDR1 and CDR2 (germline): MGHDK, SYGVNS. The DNA for the CDR3 is TGTGCCAGCAGTGGATCCGGACAGACCAACGTCCTGACTTTC. Its translation: CASSGSGQTNVLTF.

CDR3 loop: CASSFPFLDTGELFF. The CDR3 DNA sequence: TGTGCCAGCAGCTTCCCCTTTTTAGACACCGGGGAGCTGTTTTTT. The V gene is TRBV7-2, the J gene TRBJ2-2; the D is unclear. The germline V gene has CDR1 SGHTA and CDR2 FQGNSA. With 3 bases removed from V and 3 bases from J, the gap between germline ends came to 11 bases. The CDR3 runs to 15 residues.

This clonotype was detected ten times or more. The chain employs TRBV5-1 and TRBJ1-2; TRBD1 might be the D (6 bases). Germline assignment: CDR1 SGHRS and CDR2 YFSETQ. V lost 4 bases to trimming and J lost 7 bases, with 17 bases between them. This CDR3 region has 14 residues. This CDR3 reads CASSPDTGAFGYTF. Written as DNA, the CDR3 is TGCGCCAGCAGCCCTGATACGGGGGCTTTTGGCTACACCTTC.

This clonotype was counted a few times. The V call is TRBV20-1, the J call TRBJ1-2; no clear D. Trimming shortened V by 1 base and J by 4 bases, and 7 bases separated the two germline ends. The CDR3 totals 12 residues. Germline V gene lookup returns CDR1 DFQATT and CDR2 SNEGSKA (reference sequence). The CDR3 is CSARAGGYGYTF. In DNA, the CDR3 is TGCAGTGCTAGAGCGGGAGGCTATGGCTACACCTTC.

V gene TRBV14 combines with J gene TRBJ2-1, with D perhaps being TRBD1 or TRBD2 (5 bases each). V shed 0 bases and J shed 7 bases, with 16 bases lying between them. The CDR3 consists of 16 residues. Germline V gene sequence: CDR1 SGHDN, CDR2 FVKESK. CDR3 sequence (DNA): TGTGCCAGCAGCCAAGATTTTGCCGGGGCGGTAAATGAGCAGTTCTTC. Its translation: CASSQDFAGAVNEQFF. The complete variable domain, with remaining parts taken from reference TRBV14 and TRBJ2-1, reads EAGVTQFPSHSVIEKGQTVTLRCDPISGHDNLYWYRRVMGKEIKFLLHFVKESKQDESGMPNNRFLAERTGGTYSTLKVQPAELEDSGVYFCASSQDFAGAVNEQFFGPGTRLTVL.